The rows below give T cell receptor beta chains drawn from one sample of a study of cytomegalovirus exposure and HLA in healthy donors. TCRdb's copy holds only in-frame clones and misses some; the assay was immunoSEQ multiplex PCR. The data hold approximately 160,000 clones, with more than 70% observed a single time. Material for sequencing was PBMCs. These receptor sequences come from a male donor in good health and CMV-seronegative. The CDR3 runs from the conserved cysteine through the conserved F or W. A D gene is named only where the DNA matches it firmly. Clone size is stated in some rows and not others, as once, few, many or a class when expanded.

size	D	V	J	CDR3	DNA
few	.	TRBV27	TRBJ2-3	CASSLNLPTDTQYF	TGTGCCAGCAGTTTAAATCTACCCACAGATACGCAGTATTTT
.	.	TRBV30	TRBJ2-7	CAWSAYYEQYF	TGTGCCTGGAGTGCTTACTACGAGCAGTACTTC
once	TRBD1	TRBV7-6	TRBJ2-3	CASSGTGSTDTQYF	TGTGCCAGCAGCGGGACAGGGAGCACAGATACGCAGTATTTT
few	.	TRBV6-5	TRBJ2-3	CASSLDWGDTQYF	TGTGCCAGCAGCCTGGACTGGGGAGATACGCAGTATTTT
.	.	TRBV2	TRBJ2-7	CASTTGTYEQYF	TGTGCCAGCACTACAGGCACCTACGAGCAGTACTTC
.	.	TRBV19	TRBJ2-2	CASSPIGHMNTGELFF	TGTGCCAGTAGTCCTATTGGACATATGAACACCGGGGAGCTGTTTTTT
.	TRBD2	TRBV5-5	TRBJ2-2	CASSTGLAGANTGELFF	TGTGCCAGCAGCACGGGACTAGCGGGGGCGAACACCGGGGAGCTGTTTTTT
few	TRBD1	TRBV5-4	TRBJ2-2	CASSFGQGNTGELFF	TGTGCCAGCAGCTTCGGACAGGGAAACACCGGGGAGCTGTTTTTT
.	.	TRBV9	TRBJ2-6	CASSERVSGANVLTF	TGTGCCAGCAGCGAGAGGGTATCTGGGGCCAACGTCCTGACTTTC
.	TRBD1	TRBV29-1	TRBJ1-1	CSVDQTGTEAFF	TGCAGCGTTGACCAAACCGGGACAGAGGCTTTCTTT
once	TRBD2	TRBV28	TRBJ2-7	CASSPRGGSSYEQYF	TGTGCCAGCAGTCCGCGGGGGGGTTCCTCCTACGAGCAGTACTTC
.	.	TRBV2	TRBJ1-1	CASTGVMNTEAFF	TGTGCCAGCACCGGAGTCATGAACACTGAAGCTTTCTTT
.	TRBD2	TRBV5-1	TRBJ2-5	CASSPAGGQETQYF	TGCGCCAGCAGCCCAGCGGGGGGGCAAGAGACCCAGTACTTC
.	TRBD1	TRBV30	TRBJ2-7	CAWSVGQGACEQYF	TGTGCCTGGAGTGTGGGACAGGGGGCGTGCGAGCAGTACTTC
.	.	TRBV5-4	TRBJ2-1	CASSLRRGVRVYEQFF	TGTGCCAGCAGTTTGAGGAGGGGAGTTAGAGTCTATGAGCAGTTCTTC
.	.	TRBV5-1	TRBJ2-5	CASSPDSRETQYF	TGCGCCAGCAGCCCGGACAGTCGTGAGACCCAGTACTTC
.	.	TRBV6-1	TRBJ2-3	CASGKTGVRDTQYF	TGTGCCAGCGGTAAGACGGGAGTCCGAGATACGCAGTATTTT
.	.	TRBV19	TRBJ1-2	CASSEEGRYYGYTF	TGTGCCAGTAGTGAGGAAGGGAGGTACTATGGCTACACCTTC
few	TRBD2	TRBV9	TRBJ2-7	CASSVLAGALYEQYF	TGTGCCAGCAGCGTGCTAGCGGGGGCCCTCTACGAGCAGTACTTC
.	.	TRBV11-3	TRBJ2-7	CASSLDGTGYEQYF	TGTGCCAGCAGCTTAGATGGAACGGGGTACGAGCAGTACTTC
few	.	TRBV2	TRBJ1-2	CASTGLRYGYTF	TGTGCCAGCACGGGGTTGAGGTATGGCTACACCTTC
.	.	TRBV2	TRBJ1-5	CASSGVAGAGQPQHF	TGTGCCAGCAGTGGAGTAGCGGGGGCCGGTCAGCCCCAGCATTTT
once	.	TRBV5-1	TRBJ2-3	CASRLQGPDTQYF	TGCGCCAGCAGATTACAGGGCCCAGATACGCAGTATTTT
.	.	TRBV28	TRBJ2-3	CASTSYTDTQYF	TGTGCCAGCACCTCTTACACAGATACGCAGTATTTT
.	.	TRBV5-6	TRBJ2-5	CASSSGVHQYF	TGTGCCAGCAGCTCCGGGGTTCACCAGTACTTC
.	TRBD1	TRBV29-1	TRBJ2-6	CSVMDRGRSGANVLTF	TGCAGCGTTATGGACAGGGGGCGATCTGGGGCCAACGTCCTGACTTTC
.	TRBD2	TRBV27	TRBJ2-7	CASSLSSSGTYEQYF	TGTGCCAGCAGTTTATCGTCTAGCGGGACCTACGAGCAGTACTTC
.	.	TRBV11-1	TRBJ2-3	CASSLQIDTQYF	TGTGCCAGCAGCTTACAGATAGATACGCAGTATTTT
.	.	TRBV6-1	TRBJ2-5	CASDPRQETQYF	TGTGCCAGCGATCCCAGGCAAGAGACCCAGTACTTC
few	.	TRBV4-2	TRBJ2-2	CASSQGDRWATGELFF	TGTGCCAGCAGCCAGGGAGACCGATGGGCCACCGGGGAGCTGTTTTTT
.	.	TRBV6-5	TRBJ1-1	CASSYPGQLNTEAFF	TGTGCCAGCAGTTACCCCGGACAGTTGAACACTGAAGCTTTCTTT
.	.	TRBV4-1	TRBJ2-5	CASSHKGRGAGGRETQYF	TGCGCCAGCAGCCACAAAGGCCGGGGAGCGGGTGGACGAGAGACCCAGTACTTC
.	.	TRBV6-1	TRBJ1-6	CASSALMRSSYNSPLHF	TGTGCCAGCAGTGCTCTGATGCGGAGCTCCTATAATTCACCCCTCCACTTT
.	TRBD1	TRBV5-1	TRBJ2-5	CASSLQGDETQYF	TGCGCCAGCAGCTTACAGGGGGATGAGACCCAGTACTTC
.	.	TRBV7-2	TRBJ2-7	CASSSFILNEQYF	TGTGCCAGCAGCTCTTTTATATTAAACGAGCAGTACTTC
.	.	TRBV4-3	TRBJ1-3	CASSEQGTISGNTIYF	TGCGCCAGCAGCGAACAGGGTACGATCTCTGGAAACACCATATATTTT
.	.	TRBV7-2	TRBJ2-7	CASSLMGSSYEQYF	TGTGCCAGCAGCTTAATGGGCAGTTCCTACGAGCAGTACTTC
.	.	TRBV4-2	TRBJ2-3	CASSQEGSRPTDTQYF	TGTGCCAGCAGCCAAGAGGGGAGTCGGCCCACAGATACGCAGTATTTT
.	.	TRBV4-1	TRBJ2-7	CASSHQGPHEQYF	TGCGCCAGCAGCCACCAGGGGCCCCACGAGCAGTACTTC
.	.	TRBV6-5	TRBJ1-6	CASSHSSSYNSPLHF	TGTGCCAGCAGCCACAGTAGCTCCTATAATTCACCCCTCCACTTT